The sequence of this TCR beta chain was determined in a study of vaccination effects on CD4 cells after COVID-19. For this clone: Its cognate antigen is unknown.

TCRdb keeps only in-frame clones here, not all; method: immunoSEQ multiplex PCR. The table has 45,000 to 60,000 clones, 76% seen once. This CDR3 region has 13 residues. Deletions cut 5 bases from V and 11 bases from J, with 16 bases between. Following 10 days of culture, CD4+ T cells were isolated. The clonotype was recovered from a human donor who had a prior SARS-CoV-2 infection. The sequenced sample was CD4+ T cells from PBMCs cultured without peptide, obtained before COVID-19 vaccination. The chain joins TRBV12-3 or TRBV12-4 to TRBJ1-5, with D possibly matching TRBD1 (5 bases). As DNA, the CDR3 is TGTGCCAGCAGTCCCAGGGTAGGTCTGGCCCAGCATTTT. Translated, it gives CASSPRVGLAQHF.